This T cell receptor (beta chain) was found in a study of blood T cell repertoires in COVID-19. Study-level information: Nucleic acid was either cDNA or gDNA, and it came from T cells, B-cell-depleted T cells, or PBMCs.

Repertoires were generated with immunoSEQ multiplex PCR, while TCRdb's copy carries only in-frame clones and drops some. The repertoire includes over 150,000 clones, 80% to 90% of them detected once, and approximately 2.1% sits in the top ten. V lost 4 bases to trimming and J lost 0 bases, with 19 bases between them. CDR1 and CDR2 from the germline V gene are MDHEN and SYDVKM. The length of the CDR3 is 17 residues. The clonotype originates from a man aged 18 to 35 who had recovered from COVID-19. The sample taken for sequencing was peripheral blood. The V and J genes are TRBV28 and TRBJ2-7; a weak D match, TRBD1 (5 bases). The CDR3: CASSSTQTLGVSYEQYF. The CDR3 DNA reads TGTGCCAGCAGTTCCACCCAGACATTAGGGGTCTCCTACGAGCAGTACTTC.